This TCR beta chain was documented in a study of blood T cell repertoires in COVID-19. Overall study: PBMCs, B-cell-depleted T cells, or T cells were the source of the cDNA or gDNA that made up the material.

Using immunoSEQ multiplex PCR, the repertoire was profiled, and TCRdb retains in-frame clones only, with some absent. The table records some 210,000 clones, approximately 90% of them present only once. CDR1 is SNHLY, CDR2 FYNNEI, per germline. V trimming: 6 bases; J trimming: 16 bases; junction bases outside the gene matches: 9. The CDR3 totals 12 residues. The clonotype was recovered from a woman aged 40 to 50 with acute or convalescent COVID-19. The gene calls are TRBV2 and TRBJ2-1; 10 bases agree with TRBD1. The sample consisted of peripheral blood. The CDR3 sequence: CASSVDRGPSFF. CDR3 DNA sequence: TGTGCCAGCAGCGTCGACAGGGGGCCCTCTTTCTTC.